What follows are 7 T cell receptor beta chains derived from one specimen sequenced in a study of blood T cells in healthy people across ages. It was with a sample-barcoded 5' primer and a J-beta primer mix that a second PCR of roughly 6 to 12 cycles was run. TCRdb recomputed calls from the 5' RACE reads with MiXCR, one row per CDR3 protein. The table lists about 650,000 distinct CDR3 sequences, under 65% of them singletons. Sequences were obtained from blood. Receptors were obtained from a woman of 80 years or more in good health.

In this sample, this clonotype turned up a few times. This sequence may be a read error, since a much larger clone differs from it by one base. The chain has TRBV29-1 and TRBJ2-5; 7 nucleotides align to TRBD1. The CDR3 is 11 residues long. Germline-derived CDR1 and CDR2 are SQVTM and ANQGSEA. Unmatched junction bases numbered 4, after V lost 7 bases and J lost 5 bases. CDR3 nucleotides: TGCAGCGGCGTCAGGGGGGAGACCCAGTACTTC. Translation gives CSGVRGETQYF.

J is TRBJ2-1 and V is TRBV12-3 or TRBV12-4; 8 bases line up with TRBD2. The CDR3 consists of 15 residues. Losses at the gene ends were 6 bases for V and 3 bases for J; bases not matched to a gene: 7. The CDR3 nucleotides read TGTGCCAGCAGGCCCCGGGGGGGCAACTACAATGAGCAGTTCTTC. Its translation: CASRPRGGNYNEQFF.

The chain links TRBV11-2 to TRBJ2-5; D possibly corresponds to TRBD1 (6 bases). V lost 1 base to trimming and J lost 13 bases, with 16 bases between them. The CDR3 is 13 amino acids. The germline V gene has CDR1 SGHAT and CDR2 FQNNGV. This CDR3 is CASSLGPPAGVYF. For the CDR3, the DNA is TGTGCCAGCAGCTTAGGTCCCCCTGCAGGGGTGTACTTC.

V is TRBV4-3 and J is TRBJ2-3; no clear D. Between the trimmed V and J ends, which lost 0 bases and 4 bases, there was a span of 20 bases. Germline CDR1 and CDR2: LGHNA and YSLEER. The CDR3 sequence is 18 residues long. The CDR3 nucleotides are TGCGCCAGCAGCCAAGATCTCCTAGTAGGGTTTGGCGCAGATACGCAGTATTTT. Translation: CASSQDLLVGFGADTQYF.

The chain links TRBV28 to TRBJ1-2, with D unclear. Per germline, CDR1 MDHEN and CDR2 SYDVKM. Deletions cut 11 bases from V and 6 bases from J, with 16 bases between. The CDR3 is 12 amino acids. The CDR3 here is CALQAWGDGYTF. As DNA, the CDR3 is TGTGCCCTGCAAGCCTGGGGAGATGGCTACACCTTC.

The CDR3 nucleotides are TGTGCCAGCAGCCAACAGGGTACGCTCGCCGGGGAGCTGTTTTTT. Encoded protein: CASSQQGTLAGELFF. The chain carries TRBV16 and TRBJ2-2; perhaps TRBD1 as D (5 bases). This CDR3 is built from 15 residues. Germline V gene sequence: CDR1 KGHSY, CDR2 FQNENV. V dropped 2 bases and J dropped 6 bases, with 13 bases sitting between them.

This clonotype was observed a handful of times. The chain joins TRBV20-1 to TRBJ1-5, with D perhaps matching TRBD1 (6 bases). Trimming removed 6 bases at V and 0 bases at J, with 18 bases between. CDR1 is DFQATT and CDR2 is SNEGSKA in the germline V gene (reference sequence). CDR3 length equals 16 residues. CDR3 loop: CSAEGRGGLSNQPQHF. DNA of the CDR3: TGCAGTGCCGAGGGGAGGGGGGGGCTTAGCAATCAGCCCCAGCATTTT.